These 13 T cell receptor beta chains share one sample of origin, sequenced in a study of blood T cell repertoires in COVID-19. TCRdb's copy holds only in-frame clones and misses some; the assay was immunoSEQ multiplex PCR. The table lists over 200,000 clones, around 90% of them singletons, with 0.95% to 1.5% in the top ten. The specimen was PBMCs or T cells enriched from blood (not recorded which). The receptors originated from a human donor in a cohort exposed to, infected with or recovered from COVID-19 (not recorded which). The donor label of this sample is uncertain.

This clone was recorded only once. The chain joins TRBV10-2 to TRBJ1-1, with a weak D call TRBD1 (6 bases). V was shortened by 9 bases and J by 0 bases, with 11 bases between the two germline ends. The CDR3 is 13 residues long. Per the germline V gene, CDR1 is WSHSY and CDR2 is SAAADI. CDR3 in DNA: TGCGCCAGTCACACAGGGCTGAACACTGAAGCTTTCTTT. Its protein product is CASHTGLNTEAFF.

CDR3 sequence: CASSPPIRQNTEAFF. Here the CDR3 DNA reads TGTGCCAGCTCACCCCCGATCAGGCAGAACACTGAAGCTTTCTTT. The V gene is TRBV18, the J gene TRBJ1-1; D gene unclear. Germline V gene sequence: CDR1 KGHSH, CDR2 LQKENI. V dropped 3 bases and J dropped 1 base, with 12 bases sitting between them. The CDR3 length is 15 residues.

This clone was found once. The chain couples TRBV24-1 to TRBJ1-2; 7 nucleotides line up with TRBD1. J was trimmed by 8 bases and V by 3 bases; bases with no gene match: 14. The CDR3 contains 16 residues. The germline CDR1 and CDR2 sequences are KGHDR and SFDVKD. CDR3 bases: TGTGCCACCAGTGATCCGGACAGGAGTGGTTCAGGCGGCTACACCTTC. This codes for CATSDPDRSGSGGYTF.

The genes are TRBV15 and TRBJ2-2; 11 positions match TRBD2. The CDR3 has 19 amino acids. The germline V gene has CDR1 LNHNV and CDR2 YYDKDF (reference sequence). Germline trimming cut 5 bases from V and 0 bases from J; bases unmatched to any gene: 11. The CDR3 DNA reads as TGTGCCACCAGCGCTGGGGCTAGCGGGGGGCTAGCGAACACCGGGGAGCTGTTTTTT. This codes for CATSAGASGGLANTGELFF.

This clone has only one observation. The V call is TRBV14, the J call TRBJ2-1, with a weak D call TRBD2 (7 bases). With 1 base removed from V and 9 bases from J, the gap between germline ends came to 13 bases. Germline V lookup: CDR1 SGHDN, CDR2 FVKESK. The CDR3 is made up of 14 amino acids. CDR3 sequence reads: CASSQVGGAPEQFF. The CDR3 DNA sequence: TGTGCCAGCAGCCAAGTGGGGGGGGCACCTGAGCAGTTCTTC. Combining the CDR3 with reference TRBV14 and TRBJ2-1 gives the whole variable domain EAGVTQFPSHSVIEKGQTVTLRCDPISGHDNLYWYRRVMGKEIKFLLHFVKESKQDESGMPNNRFLAERTGGTYSTLKVQPAELEDSGVYFCASSQVGGAPEQFFGPGTRLTVL.

The genes are TRBV19 and TRBJ2-6; D not certain. This CDR3 has 13 residues. CDR1 is LNHDA and CDR2 is SQIVND in the germline V gene (reference sequence). Deletions cut 7 bases from V and 1 base from J, with 5 bases between. As DNA, the CDR3 is TGTGCCAGTACCAATTCTGGGGCCAACGTCCTGACTTTC. Its protein product is CASTNSGANVLTF.

The chain combines TRBV5-1 with TRBJ2-1, with a weak D call TRBD1 (5 bases). The germline V gene encodes CDR1 SGHRS and CDR2 YFSETQ. V was cut by 4 bases and J by 9 bases, with 20 bases left in between. This CDR3 has 15 amino acids. The CDR3 DNA follows: TGCGCCAGCAGCGATGGGGCCCGGATTGGCAGTGAGCAGTTCTTC. It is translated as CASSDGARIGSEQFF.

The J gene is TRBJ2-5, the V gene TRBV10-1; 9 bases match TRBD1. CDR1 and CDR2 (germline): WNHNN, SYGVQD (reference sequence). V lost 0 bases, J lost 3 bases, and 5 bases stayed unmatched. This CDR3 spans 16 amino acids. The DNA for the CDR3 is TGCGCCAGCAGTGAGTCAAGGGACAGGGTAGAAGAGACCCAGTACTTC. Translated: CASSESRDRVEETQYF.

The chain joins TRBV2 to TRBJ1-1, with a tentative D call TRBD1 (5 bases). Germline CDR1 reads SNHLY; CDR2 reads FYNNEI. This CDR3 is 13 amino acids long. Trimming took 2 bases from V and 4 from J, leaving 8 bases between them. CDR3 coding DNA: TGTGCCAGCAGTGAACAGGGCGGCACTGAAGCTTTCTTT. This codes for CASSEQGGTEAFF.

This sequence joins TRBV7-2 and TRBJ2-5; TRBD1 aligns across 7 bases. J lost 4 bases, V lost 5 bases, and 10 bases had no gene match. The CDR3 contains 15 residues. Germline lookup yields CDR1 SGHTA and CDR2 FQGNSA. The CDR3 DNA reads TGTGCCAGCAGCCCGATACGGACAGGAGGAGAGACCCAGTACTTC. Its translation is CASSPIRTGGETQYF.

The rearrangement uses TRBV7-9 and TRBJ1-2; TRBD1 aligns across 7 bases. In germline, CDR1 is SEHNR, CDR2 FQNEAQ (reference sequence). The junction had 3 bases not matched to a gene; V was cut back by 0 bases and J by 2 bases. CDR3 length: 15 residues. CDR3 DNA sequence: TGTGCCAGCAGCTTAGCTGCGACAGGGAACTATGGCTACACCTTC. It is translated as CASSLAATGNYGYTF.

This clone was seen a few times. V is TRBV2 and J is TRBJ2-2; D gene unclear. Per germline, CDR1 SNHLY and CDR2 FYNNEI. Trimming took off 0 bases at V and 2 bases at J, with 10 bases between the two ends. The CDR3 sequence is 16 residues long. In DNA form, the CDR3 reads TGTGCCAGCAGTGAAGCGCAGATCCTTAACACCGGGGAGCTGTTTTTT. It yields the protein CASSEAQILNTGELFF.

The CDR3 loop reads CSASQDSLPNEAFF. CDR3 nucleotide sequence: TGCAGTGCTAGTCAAGACTCACTCCCCAATGAAGCTTTCTTT. This chain joins TRBV20-1 and TRBJ1-1; the D is unclear. The CDR3 spans 14 residues. With 3 bases removed from V and 7 bases from J, the gap between germline ends came to 18 bases. Germline V gene data show CDR1 as DFQATT and CDR2 as SNEGSKA (reference sequence).